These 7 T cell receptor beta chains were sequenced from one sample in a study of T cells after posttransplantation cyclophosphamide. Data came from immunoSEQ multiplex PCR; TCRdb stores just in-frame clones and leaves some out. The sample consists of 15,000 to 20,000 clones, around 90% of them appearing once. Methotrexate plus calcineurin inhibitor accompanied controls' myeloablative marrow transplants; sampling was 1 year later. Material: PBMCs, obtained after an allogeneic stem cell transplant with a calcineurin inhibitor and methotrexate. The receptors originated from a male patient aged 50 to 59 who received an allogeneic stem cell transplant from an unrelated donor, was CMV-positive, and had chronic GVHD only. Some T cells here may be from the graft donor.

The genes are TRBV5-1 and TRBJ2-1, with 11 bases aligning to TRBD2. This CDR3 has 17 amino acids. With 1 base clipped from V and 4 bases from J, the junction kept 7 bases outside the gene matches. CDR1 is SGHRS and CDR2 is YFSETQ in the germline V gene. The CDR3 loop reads CASSLYLLAGGYNEQFF. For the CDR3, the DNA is TGCGCCAGCAGCTTGTACCTTCTAGCGGGAGGTTACAATGAGCAGTTCTTC.

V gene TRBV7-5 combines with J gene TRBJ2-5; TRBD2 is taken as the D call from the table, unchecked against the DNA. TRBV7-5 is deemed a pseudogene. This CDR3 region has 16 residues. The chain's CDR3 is CVRSLGTSGPQETQYF. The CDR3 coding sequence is TGTGTCAGAAGCTTAGGTACTAGCGGGCCCCAAGAGACCCAGTACTTC.

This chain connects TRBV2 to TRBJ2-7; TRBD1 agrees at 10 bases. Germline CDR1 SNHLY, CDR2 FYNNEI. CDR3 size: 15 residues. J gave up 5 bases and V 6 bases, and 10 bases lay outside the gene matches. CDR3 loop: CASSDWTGGGNEQYF. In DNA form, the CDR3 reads TGTGCCAGCAGCGATTGGACAGGGGGAGGGAACGAGCAGTACTTC.

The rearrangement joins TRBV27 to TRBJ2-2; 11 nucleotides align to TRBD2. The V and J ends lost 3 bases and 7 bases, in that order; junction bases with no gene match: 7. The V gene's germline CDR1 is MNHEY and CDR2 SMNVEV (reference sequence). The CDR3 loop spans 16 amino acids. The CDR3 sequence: CASSFLGLAGIGELFF. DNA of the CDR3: TGTGCCAGCAGTTTCCTTGGACTAGCGGGTATCGGGGAGCTGTTTTTT.

CDR3 bases: TGCGCCAGCAGTGATGCGGGAGTTCACACCGGGGAGCTGTTTTTT. Encoded protein: CASSDAGVHTGELFF. This chain joins TRBV10-1 and TRBJ2-2; 7 nucleotides match TRBD2. This CDR3 region has 15 residues. The V gene's germline CDR1 is WNHNN and CDR2 SYGVQD (reference sequence). The V gene end was trimmed by 3 bases and the J gene end by 3 bases; junction bases not matched to a gene: 4.

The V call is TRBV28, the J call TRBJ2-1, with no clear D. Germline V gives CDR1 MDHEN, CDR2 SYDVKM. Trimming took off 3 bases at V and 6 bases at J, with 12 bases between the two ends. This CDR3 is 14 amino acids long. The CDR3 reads CASSFGSLRNEQFF. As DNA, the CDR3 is TGTGCCAGCAGTTTCGGTAGTCTCCGCAATGAGCAGTTCTTC.

CDR3 nucleotide sequence: TGTGCCAGCAGCTACGGGACTAGCACAGATACGCAGTATTTT. This translates into CASSYGTSTDTQYF. V gene TRBV7-6 combines with J gene TRBJ2-3; D possibly corresponds to TRBD2 (6 bases). CDR1 and CDR2 (germline): SGHVS, FNYEAQ. The V end lost 4 bases, the J end lost 0 bases, and 8 bases lay between the germline ends. This CDR3 is built from 14 residues.